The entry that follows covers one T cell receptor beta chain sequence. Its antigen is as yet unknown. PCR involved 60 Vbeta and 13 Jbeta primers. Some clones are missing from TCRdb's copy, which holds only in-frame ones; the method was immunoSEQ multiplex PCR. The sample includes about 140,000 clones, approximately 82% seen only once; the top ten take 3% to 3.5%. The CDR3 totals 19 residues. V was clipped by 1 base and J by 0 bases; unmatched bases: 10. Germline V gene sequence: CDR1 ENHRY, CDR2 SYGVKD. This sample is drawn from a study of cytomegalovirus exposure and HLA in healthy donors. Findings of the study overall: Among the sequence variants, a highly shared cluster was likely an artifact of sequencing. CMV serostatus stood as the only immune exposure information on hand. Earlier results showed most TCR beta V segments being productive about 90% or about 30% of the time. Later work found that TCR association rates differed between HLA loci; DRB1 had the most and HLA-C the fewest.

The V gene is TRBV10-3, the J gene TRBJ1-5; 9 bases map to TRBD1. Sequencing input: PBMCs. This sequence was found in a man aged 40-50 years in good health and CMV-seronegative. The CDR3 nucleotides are TGTGCCATCAGTGAGTACTTGGGACAGGGTCCCGATAGCAATCAGCCCCAGCATTTT. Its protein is CAISEYLGQGPDSNQPQHF.